The rows below give T cell receptor beta chains drawn from one sample of a study of T cells in Graves' hyperthyroidism and ophthalmopathy. Each CDR3 protein is one row after TCRdb ran MiXCR on the multiplex PCR reads. The table records approximately 350,000 distinct CDR3 sequences, approximately 14% of them present only once. Sequencing was carried out using blood. These receptors were obtained from a woman aged 55-69 years with Graves' ophthalmopathy. Each CDR3 is given with its conserved first and last residue. A D gene is named only where the DNA matches it firmly. Some rows have no size entry. The others give once, few or many, or a class for an expanded clone.

D	length	V	J	size	CDR3	DNA
NA	13	TRBV28	TRBJ2-1	many	CASSLSGKHEQFF	TGTGCCAGCAGTTTAAGTGGGAAGCATGAGCAGTTCTTC
NA	12	TRBV28	TRBJ1-2	many	CASSFGGWGYTF	TGTGCCAGCAGTTTCGGGGGTTGGGGCTACACCTTC
NA	10	TRBV6-1	TRBJ2-5	many	CASRRETQYF	TGTGCCAGCAGACGAGAGACCCAGTACTTC
TRBD1	13	TRBV28	TRBJ1-1	many	CASSLVQDRESFF	TGTGCCAGCAGTTTGGTTCAGGACAGGGAATCTTTCTTT
NA	14	TRBV12-3/TRBV12-4	TRBJ2-7	many	CASSLEDSPYEQYF	TGTGCCAGCAGTTTAGAAGACAGTCCCTACGAGCAGTACTTC
TRBD2	16	TRBV10-3	TRBJ2-3	many	CAISESRSGRSDTQYF	TGTGCCATCAGTGAGTCTAGAAGCGGGAGGTCTGATACGCAGTATTTT
NA	15	TRBV7-8	TRBJ1-1	many	CASSLGLGGDTEAFF	TGTGCCAGCAGCTTAGGGCTCGGGGGGGACACTGAAGCTTTCTTT
NA	12	TRBV20-1	TRBJ2-7	many	CSAPRSGYEQYF	TGCAGTGCTCCAAGGTCCGGCTACGAGCAGTACTTC
NA	15	TRBV27	TRBJ2-1	NA	CASSSIQGGGNEQFF	TGTGCCAGCAGTTCAATACAGGGGGGGGGCAATGAGCAGTTCTTC
TRBD1	15	TRBV3-1	TRBJ2-3	NA	CASSQDRGPPDTQYF	TGTGCCAGCAGCCAAGACAGGGGGCCCCCAGATACGCAGTATTTT
NA	12	TRBV3-1	TRBJ2-5	many	CASQDLGPLKYF	TGTGCCTCACAAGACTTGGGACCGCTAAAGTACTTC
NA	16	TRBV18	TRBJ2-3	few	CASSPPGLRSTDTQYF	TGTGCCAGCTCACCACCGGGGCTGAGGAGCACAGATACGCAGTATTTT
NA	15	TRBV7-9	TRBJ2-7	many	CASSPRPNTVYEQYF	TGTGCCAGCAGCCCTCGGCCAAACACGGTCTACGAGCAGTACTTC
TRBD2	15	TRBV24-1	TRBJ2-3	NA	CATSAPGLAADTQYF	TGTGCCACCAGTGCACCGGGACTAGCGGCAGATACGCAGTATTTT
NA	12	TRBV18	TRBJ2-1	many	CASSPENNEQFF	TGTGCCAGCTCGCCCGAAAACAATGAGCAGTTCTTC
NA	17	TRBV7-8	TRBJ2-2	NA	CASSLWVDWVNTGELFF	TGTGCCAGCAGCCTGTGGGTGGACTGGGTTAACACCGGGGAGCTGTTTTTT
TRBD1	13	TRBV20-1	TRBJ1-4	few	CSASQGADEKLFF	TGCAGTGCTAGCCAGGGGGCAGACGAAAAACTGTTTTTT
TRBD1	14	TRBV20-1	TRBJ2-7	many	CSARDPQGAYEQYF	TGCAGTGCTAGAGATCCCCAGGGGGCCTACGAGCAGTACTTC
TRBD1	14	TRBV3-1	TRBJ2-2	many	CASSQGQGTGELFF	TGTGCCAGCAGCCAGGGACAGGGGACCGGGGAGCTGTTTTTT
TRBD2	15	TRBV2	TRBJ2-5	NA	CASNGLAGPQETQYF	TGTGCCAGCAACGGACTAGCGGGACCTCAAGAGACCCAGTACTTC
NA	14	TRBV24-1	TRBJ2-3	many	CATSDPGTKDTQYF	TGTGCCACCAGTGATCCCGGGACAAAAGATACGCAGTATTTT
TRBD2	16	TRBV9	TRBJ2-2	many	CASSVAGTSGNGELFF	TGTGCCAGCAGCGTAGCAGGGACTAGCGGGAACGGGGAGCTGTTTTTT
TRBD2	16	TRBV2	TRBJ2-1	many	CASSEVPIGSGGEQFF	TGTGCCAGCAGTGAAGTCCCCATCGGGTCGGGAGGTGAGCAGTTCTTC
NA	14	TRBV7-8	TRBJ1-1	many	CASSPAGVNTEAFF	TGTGCCAGCAGTCCGGCAGGCGTGAACACTGAAGCTTTCTTT
TRBD2	18	TRBV29-1	TRBJ2-1	few	CSVGRGTSGRRIENEQFF	TGCAGCGTTGGTCGAGGGACTAGCGGGAGGCGGATCGAGAATGAGCAGTTCTTC
TRBD2	15	TRBV7-2	TRBJ2-1	many	CASSLALAGVSEQFF	TGTGCCAGCAGCTTAGCCCTAGCGGGAGTTAGTGAGCAGTTCTTC
NA	16	TRBV6-1	TRBJ1-5	few	CASSEFRGRGNQPQHF	TGTGCCAGCAGTGAATTCCGGGGGCGCGGCAATCAGCCCCAGCATTTT
NA	13	TRBV20-1	TRBJ2-3	many	CSADTLAESTQYF	TGCAGTGCCGATACACTAGCAGAATCTACGCAGTATTTT
TRBD2	14	TRBV6-1	TRBJ2-7	many	CASSQSLAGAEQYF	TGTGCCAGCAGTCAATCGCTAGCGGGAGCCGAGCAGTACTTC
NA	17	TRBV28	TRBJ2-6	many	CASSFHSQSSGANVLTF	TGTGCCAGCAGTTTCCACAGTCAGAGCTCTGGGGCCAACGTCCTGACTTTC
TRBD1	14	TRBV12-3/TRBV12-4	TRBJ2-3	many	CASSSDRGPDTQYF	TGTGCCAGCAGCTCAGACAGGGGTCCAGATACGCAGTATTTT
NA	14	TRBV5-1	TRBJ2-3	NA	CASSLRLDPDTQYF	TGCGCCAGCAGCTTGAGACTAGACCCAGATACGCAGTATTTT
NA	16	TRBV28	TRBJ1-1	many	CASSLKVGPRSTEAFF	TGTGCCAGCAGTTTGAAGGTGGGCCCCCGCAGCACTGAAGCTTTCTTT
NA	16	TRBV19	TRBJ2-1	few	CASSMGLIGGYNEQFF	TGTGCCAGTAGTATGGGCCTCATCGGGGGTTACAATGAGCAGTTCTTC
NA	15	TRBV5-1	TRBJ2-3	many	CASSLSSRRTDTQYF	TGCGCCAGCAGCTTGAGTTCTCGACGAACAGATACGCAGTATTTT
TRBD1	16	TRBV2	TRBJ1-5	NA	CASSERQGAYNQPQHF	TGTGCCAGCAGTGAGCGGCAGGGGGCTTACAATCAGCCCCAGCATTTT
NA	13	TRBV20-1	TRBJ2-7	many	CSAREKGTGEQYF	TGCAGTGCTAGAGAAAAGGGTACGGGGGAGCAGTACTTC
TRBD2	15	TRBV20-1	TRBJ2-5	few	CSAGRTSGNLETQYF	TGCAGTGCCGGAAGGACTAGCGGGAACTTAGAGACCCAGTACTTC
TRBD2	16	TRBV20-1	TRBJ2-1	NA	CSARDSGGRADNEQFF	TGCAGTGCTAGAGATTCGGGCGGGAGGGCCGACAATGAGCAGTTCTTC
TRBD1	16	TRBV4-1	TRBJ1-2	few	CASSQVGTGAFYGYTF	TGCGCCAGCAGCCAAGTTGGGACAGGGGCATTCTATGGCTACACCTTC
NA	18	TRBV9	TRBJ2-3	few	CASSVDAGVTGVADTQYF	TGTGCCAGCAGCGTAGACGCGGGGGTGACAGGGGTGGCAGATACGCAGTATTTT
TRBD2	16	TRBV11-2	TRBJ2-5	many	CASSLGASGAQETQYF	TGTGCCAGCAGCTTAGGGGCTAGCGGGGCCCAAGAGACCCAGTACTTC
TRBD2	15	TRBV7-6	TRBJ2-1	NA	CASSLRLAVYNEQFF	TGTGCCAGCAGCTTAAGGCTAGCGGTCTACAATGAGCAGTTCTTC
NA	11	TRBV7-9	TRBJ2-1	many	CASILGNEQFF	TGTGCCAGCATCCTGGGCAATGAGCAGTTCTTC
NA	14	TRBV6-1	TRBJ2-2	few	CASSLREYTGELFF	TGTGCCAGCAGTTTGCGGGAATACACCGGGGAGCTGTTTTTT
TRBD2	16	TRBV5-1	TRBJ2-1	many	CASSLPGLAGGNEQFF	TGCGCCAGCAGCTTGCCGGGACTAGCGGGAGGCAATGAGCAGTTCTTC
NA	14	TRBV20-1	TRBJ2-5	many	CSARVSSLVETQYF	TGCAGTGCTAGAGTCAGCTCGCTAGTAGAGACCCAGTACTTC
NA	13	TRBV20-1	TRBJ2-5	many	CSASLGDGETQYF	TGCAGTGCTAGCTTAGGGGACGGGGAGACCCAGTACTTC
TRBD2	12	TRBV20-1	TRBJ2-1	NA	CSARGYSGSQFF	TGCAGTGCTAGGGGATATAGCGGGAGCCAGTTCTTC
NA	16	TRBV6-5	TRBJ1-5	NA	CASSYSRGWSNQPQHF	TGTGCCAGCAGTTACTCGCGGGGATGGAGCAATCAGCCCCAGCATTTT
NA	18	TRBV6-1	TRBJ2-6	few	CASTETDLQSSGANVLTF	TGTGCCAGCACTGAAACAGACCTCCAAAGCTCTGGGGCCAACGTCCTGACTTTC
TRBD1	17	TRBV28	TRBJ2-1	NA	CVTDRGRRHSSYNEQFF	TGTGTCACCGACAGGGGGAGGAGACATAGTTCCTACAATGAGCAGTTCTTC
TRBD2	14	TRBV20-1	TRBJ2-1	NA	CSASVAGVGDEQFF	TGCAGTGCTTCCGTAGCGGGAGTAGGAGATGAGCAGTTCTTC